The following is a T cell receptor beta chain sequence with its context. This record belongs to a study of T cell responses to AZD1222 COVID-19 vaccine. Both about-4-week and about-12-week second-dose recipients were combined. Clones were sequenced by immunoSEQ multiplex PCR, and TCRdb holds only the in-frame ones, with some missing. The data contain fewer than 150,000 clones, around 89% of them singletons. Germline lookup yields CDR1 LGHNA and CDR2 YNFKEQ. This CDR3 contains 16 residues. V was clipped by 0 bases and J by 14 bases; unmatched bases: 10. The chain has TRBV4-2 and TRBJ2-1; 13 nucleotides agree with TRBD2. The sequence was obtained from an adult who received the AZD1222 COVID-19 vaccine. The sequenced sample was peripheral blood, obtained 28 days after the second AZD1222 dose. DNA of the CDR3: TGTGCCAGCAGCCAAGATACGGCTACTAGCGGGGGGGGTAAGTTCTTC. Translating gives CASSQDTATSGGGKFF.